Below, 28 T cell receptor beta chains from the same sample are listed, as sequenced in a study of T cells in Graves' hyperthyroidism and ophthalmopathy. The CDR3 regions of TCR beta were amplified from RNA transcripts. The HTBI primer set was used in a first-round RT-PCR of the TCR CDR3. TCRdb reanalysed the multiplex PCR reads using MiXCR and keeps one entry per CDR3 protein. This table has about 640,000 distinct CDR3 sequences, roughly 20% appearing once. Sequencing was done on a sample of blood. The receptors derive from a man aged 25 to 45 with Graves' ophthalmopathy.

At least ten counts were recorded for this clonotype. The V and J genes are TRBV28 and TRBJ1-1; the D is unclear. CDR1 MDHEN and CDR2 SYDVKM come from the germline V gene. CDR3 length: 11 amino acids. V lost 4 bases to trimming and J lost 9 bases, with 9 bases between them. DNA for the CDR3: TGTGCCAGCAGTTATACCCGCCAAGCTTTCTTT. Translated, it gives CASSYTRQAFF. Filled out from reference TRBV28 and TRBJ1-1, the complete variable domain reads DVKVTQSSRYLVKRTGEKVFLECVQDMDHENMFWYRQDPGLGLRLIYFSYDVKMKEKGDIPEGYSVSREKKERFSLILESASTNQTSMYLCASSYTRQAFFGQGTRLTVV.

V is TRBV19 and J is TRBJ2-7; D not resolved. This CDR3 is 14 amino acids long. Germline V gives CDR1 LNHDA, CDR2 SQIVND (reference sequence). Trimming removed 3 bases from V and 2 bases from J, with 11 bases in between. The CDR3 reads CASSMALAAYEQYF. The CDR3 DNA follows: TGTGCCAGTAGTATGGCCCTCGCAGCCTACGAGCAGTACTTC.

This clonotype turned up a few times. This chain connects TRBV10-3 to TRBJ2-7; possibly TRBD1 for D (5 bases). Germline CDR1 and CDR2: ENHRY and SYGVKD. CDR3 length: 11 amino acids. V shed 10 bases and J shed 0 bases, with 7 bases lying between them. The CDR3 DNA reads TGTGCCACCCAGGGCTCCTACGAGCAGTACTTC. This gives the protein CATQGSYEQYF.

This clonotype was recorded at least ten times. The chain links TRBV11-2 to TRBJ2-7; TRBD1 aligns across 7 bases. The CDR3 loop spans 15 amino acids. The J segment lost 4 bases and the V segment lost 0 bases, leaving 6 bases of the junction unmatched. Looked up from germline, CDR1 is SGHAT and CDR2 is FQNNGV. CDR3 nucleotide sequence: TGTGCCAGCAGCTTAGACAGGGGGATAAGGTACGAGCAGTACTTC. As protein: CASSLDRGIRYEQYF.

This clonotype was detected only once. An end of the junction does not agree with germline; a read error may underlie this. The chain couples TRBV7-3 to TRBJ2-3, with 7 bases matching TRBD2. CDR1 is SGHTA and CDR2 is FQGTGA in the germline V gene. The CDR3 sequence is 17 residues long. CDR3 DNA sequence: TGCGCCAGCAGCGGGGCCCTTAGCGGGTTTAGCACAGATACGCAGTATTTT. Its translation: CASSGALSGFSTDTQYF. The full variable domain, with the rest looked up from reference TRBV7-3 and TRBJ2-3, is GAGVSQTPSNKVTEKGKYVELRCDPISGHTALYWYRQSLGQGPEFLIYFQGTGAADDSGLPNDRFFAVRPEGSVSTLKIQRTERGDSAVYLCASSGALSGFSTDTQYFGPGTRLTVL.

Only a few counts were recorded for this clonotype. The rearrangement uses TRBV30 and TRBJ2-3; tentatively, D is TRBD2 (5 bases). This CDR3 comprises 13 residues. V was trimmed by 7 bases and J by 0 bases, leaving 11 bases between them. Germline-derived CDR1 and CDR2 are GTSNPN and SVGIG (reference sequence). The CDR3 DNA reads TGTGCCTCCGACTACGTGAGCACAGATACGCAGTATTTT. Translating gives CASDYVSTDTQYF.

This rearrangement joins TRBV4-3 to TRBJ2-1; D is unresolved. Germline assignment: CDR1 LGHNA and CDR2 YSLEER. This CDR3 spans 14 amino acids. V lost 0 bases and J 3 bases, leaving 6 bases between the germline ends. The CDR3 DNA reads TGCGCCAGCAGCCAAGAAAGGGACTACAATGAGCAGTTCTTC. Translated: CASSQERDYNEQFF.

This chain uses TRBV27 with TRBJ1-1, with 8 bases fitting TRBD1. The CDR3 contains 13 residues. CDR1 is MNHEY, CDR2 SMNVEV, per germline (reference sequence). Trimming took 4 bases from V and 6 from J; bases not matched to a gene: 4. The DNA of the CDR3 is TGTGCCAGCAGTTCCTCAGGGGGCCCTGAAGCTTTCTTT. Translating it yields CASSSSGGPEAFF.

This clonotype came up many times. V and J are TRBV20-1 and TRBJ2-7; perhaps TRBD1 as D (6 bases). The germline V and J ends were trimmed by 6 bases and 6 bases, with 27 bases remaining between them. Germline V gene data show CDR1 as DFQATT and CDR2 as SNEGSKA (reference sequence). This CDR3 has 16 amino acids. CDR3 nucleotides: TGCAGTGCCGACACTTTTCCACACAGGGTTCGTCGCGAGCAGTACTTC. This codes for CSADTFPHRVRREQYF.

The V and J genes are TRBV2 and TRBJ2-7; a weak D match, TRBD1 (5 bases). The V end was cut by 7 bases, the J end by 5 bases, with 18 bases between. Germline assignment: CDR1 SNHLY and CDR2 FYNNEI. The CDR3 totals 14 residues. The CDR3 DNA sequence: TGTGCCAGCACCAGGGATAGCACCAGTCACGAGCAGTACTTC. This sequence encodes CASTRDSTSHEQYF.

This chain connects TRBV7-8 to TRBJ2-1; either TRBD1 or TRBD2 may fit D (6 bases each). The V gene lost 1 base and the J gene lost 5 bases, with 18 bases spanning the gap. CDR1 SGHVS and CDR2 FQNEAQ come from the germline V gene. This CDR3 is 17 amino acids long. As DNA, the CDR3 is TGTGCCAGCAGCTTAGTACGTCACGGGGGCGCCGACAATGAGCAGTTCTTC. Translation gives CASSLVRHGGADNEQFF.

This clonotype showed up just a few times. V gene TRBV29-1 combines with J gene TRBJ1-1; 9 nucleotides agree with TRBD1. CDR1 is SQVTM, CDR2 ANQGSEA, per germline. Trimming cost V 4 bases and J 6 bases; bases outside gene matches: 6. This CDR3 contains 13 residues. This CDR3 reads CSVAWTGESEAFF. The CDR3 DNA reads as TGCAGCGTTGCCTGGACAGGGGAATCTGAAGCTTTCTTT.

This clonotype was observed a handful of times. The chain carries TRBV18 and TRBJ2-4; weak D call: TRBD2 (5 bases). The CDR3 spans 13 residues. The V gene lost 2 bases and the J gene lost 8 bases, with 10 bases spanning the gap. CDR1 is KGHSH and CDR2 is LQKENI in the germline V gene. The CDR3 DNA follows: TGTGCCAGCTCACCAAACCTGGAGGACATTCAGTACTTC. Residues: CASSPNLEDIQYF.

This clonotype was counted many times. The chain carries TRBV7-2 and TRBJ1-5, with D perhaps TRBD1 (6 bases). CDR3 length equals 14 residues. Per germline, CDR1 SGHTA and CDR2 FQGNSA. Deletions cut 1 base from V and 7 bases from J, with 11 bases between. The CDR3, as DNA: TGTGCCAGCAGCTTAGTGCAGGGGACGCAGCCCCAGCATTTT. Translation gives CASSLVQGTQPQHF. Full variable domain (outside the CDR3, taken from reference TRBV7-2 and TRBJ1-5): GAGVSQSPSNKVTEKGKDVELRCDPISGHTALYWYRQSLGQGLEFLIYFQGNSAPDKSGLPSDRFSAERTGGSVSTLTIQRTQQEDSAVYLCASSLVQGTQPQHFGDGTRLSIL.

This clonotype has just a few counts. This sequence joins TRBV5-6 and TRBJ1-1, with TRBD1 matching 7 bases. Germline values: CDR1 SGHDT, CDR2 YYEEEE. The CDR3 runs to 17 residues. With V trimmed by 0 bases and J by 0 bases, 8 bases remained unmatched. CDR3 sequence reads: CASSLVGRGVMNTEAFF. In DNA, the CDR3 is TGTGCCAGCAGCTTGGTGGGCAGGGGGGTGATGAACACTGAAGCTTTCTTT.

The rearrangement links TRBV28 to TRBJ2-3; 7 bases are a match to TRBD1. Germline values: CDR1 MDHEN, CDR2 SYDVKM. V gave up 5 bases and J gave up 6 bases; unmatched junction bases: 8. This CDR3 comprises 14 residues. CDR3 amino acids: CASSIGRGRDTQYF. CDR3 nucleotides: TGTGCCAGCAGTATTGGTAGGGGGCGTGATACGCAGTATTTT.

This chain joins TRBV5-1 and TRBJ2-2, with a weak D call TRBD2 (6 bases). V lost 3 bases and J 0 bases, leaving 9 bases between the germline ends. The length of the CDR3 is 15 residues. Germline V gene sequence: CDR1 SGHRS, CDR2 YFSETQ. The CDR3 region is CASSSGLPNTGELFF. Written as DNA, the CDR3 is TGCGCCAGCAGCTCGGGACTCCCGAACACCGGGGAGCTGTTTTTT.

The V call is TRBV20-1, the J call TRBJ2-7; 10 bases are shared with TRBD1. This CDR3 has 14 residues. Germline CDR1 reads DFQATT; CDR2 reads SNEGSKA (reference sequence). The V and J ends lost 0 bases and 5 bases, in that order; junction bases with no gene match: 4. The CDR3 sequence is CSARDTGQGNEQYF. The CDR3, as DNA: TGCAGTGCTAGAGACACGGGACAGGGGAACGAGCAGTACTTC.

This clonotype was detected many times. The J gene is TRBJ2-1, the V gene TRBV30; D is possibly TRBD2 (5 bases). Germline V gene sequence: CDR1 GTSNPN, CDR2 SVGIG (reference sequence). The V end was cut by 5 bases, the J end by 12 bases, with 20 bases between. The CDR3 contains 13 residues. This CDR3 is CAWAPRELPAQFF. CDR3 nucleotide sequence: TGTGCCTGGGCGCCAAGGGAGCTACCAGCGCAGTTCTTC.

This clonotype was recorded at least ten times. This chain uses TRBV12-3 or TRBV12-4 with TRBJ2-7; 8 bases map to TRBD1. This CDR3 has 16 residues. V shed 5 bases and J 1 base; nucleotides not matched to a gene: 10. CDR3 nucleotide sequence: TGTGCCAGCAGTCCTCTGGACAGGGACGGATCCTACGAGCAGTACTTC. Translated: CASSPLDRDGSYEQYF.

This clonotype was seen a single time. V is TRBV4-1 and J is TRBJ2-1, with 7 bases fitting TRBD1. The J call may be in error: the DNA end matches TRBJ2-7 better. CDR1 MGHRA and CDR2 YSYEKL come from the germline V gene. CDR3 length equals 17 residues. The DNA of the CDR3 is TGCGCCAGCAGCCAAGGCAAGGCCAGGGGGACCTACAATGAGCAGTACTTC. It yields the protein CASSQGKARGTYNEQYF.

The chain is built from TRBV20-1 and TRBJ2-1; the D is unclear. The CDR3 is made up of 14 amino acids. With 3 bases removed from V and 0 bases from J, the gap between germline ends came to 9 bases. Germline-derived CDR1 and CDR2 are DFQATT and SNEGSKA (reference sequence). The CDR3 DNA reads TGCAGTGCTAGCGACCCGAGCTCCTACAATGAGCAGTTCTTC. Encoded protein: CSASDPSSYNEQFF.

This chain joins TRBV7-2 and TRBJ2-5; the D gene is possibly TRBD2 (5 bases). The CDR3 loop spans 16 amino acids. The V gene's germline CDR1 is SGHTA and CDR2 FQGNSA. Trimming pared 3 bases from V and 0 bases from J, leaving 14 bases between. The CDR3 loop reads CASSFGLPMYQETQYF. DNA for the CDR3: TGTGCCAGCAGCTTCGGACTCCCTATGTACCAAGAGACCCAGTACTTC.

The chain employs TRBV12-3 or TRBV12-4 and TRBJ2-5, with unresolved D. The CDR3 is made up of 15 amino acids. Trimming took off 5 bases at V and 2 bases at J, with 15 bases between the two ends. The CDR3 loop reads CASSPQTLEQETQYF. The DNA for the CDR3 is TGTGCCAGCAGTCCCCAAACACTGGAACAAGAGACCCAGTACTTC.

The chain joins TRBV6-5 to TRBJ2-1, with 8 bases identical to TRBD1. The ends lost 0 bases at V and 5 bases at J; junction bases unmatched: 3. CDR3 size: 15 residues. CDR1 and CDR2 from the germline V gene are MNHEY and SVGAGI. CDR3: CASSYSDRGDNEQFF. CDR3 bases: TGTGCCAGCAGTTACTCAGACAGGGGAGACAATGAGCAGTTCTTC.

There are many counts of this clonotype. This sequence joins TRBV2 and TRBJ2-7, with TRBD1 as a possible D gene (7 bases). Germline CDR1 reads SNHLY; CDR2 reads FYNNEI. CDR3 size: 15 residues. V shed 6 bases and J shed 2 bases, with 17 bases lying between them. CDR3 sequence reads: CASRVTRGDAYEQYF. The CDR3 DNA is TGTGCCAGCAGAGTAACCAGGGGGGACGCCTACGAGCAGTACTTC. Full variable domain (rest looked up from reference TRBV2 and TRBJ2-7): EPEVTQTPSHQVTQMGQEVILRCVPISNHLYFYWYRQILGQKVEFLVSFYNNEISEKSEIFDDQFSVERPDGSNFTLKIRSTKLEDSAMYFCASRVTRGDAYEQYFGPGTRLTVT.

This CDR3 is CASSSGTETNEKLFF. DNA of the CDR3: TGCGCCAGCAGCTCGGGGACAGAAACTAATGAAAAACTGTTTTTT. V usage is TRBV5-1 and J usage is TRBJ1-4, with TRBD1 matching over 7 bases. The J segment lost 1 base and the V segment lost 3 bases, leaving 3 bases of the junction unmatched. CDR1 and CDR2 from the germline V gene are SGHRS and YFSETQ. The CDR3 consists of 15 residues.

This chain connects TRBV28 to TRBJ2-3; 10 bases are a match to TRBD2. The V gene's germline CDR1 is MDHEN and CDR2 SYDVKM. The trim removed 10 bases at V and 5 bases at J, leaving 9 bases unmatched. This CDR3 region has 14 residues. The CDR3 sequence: CATKAGGSKDTQYF. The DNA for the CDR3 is TGTGCCACCAAAGCGGGAGGGTCGAAAGATACGCAGTATTTT.